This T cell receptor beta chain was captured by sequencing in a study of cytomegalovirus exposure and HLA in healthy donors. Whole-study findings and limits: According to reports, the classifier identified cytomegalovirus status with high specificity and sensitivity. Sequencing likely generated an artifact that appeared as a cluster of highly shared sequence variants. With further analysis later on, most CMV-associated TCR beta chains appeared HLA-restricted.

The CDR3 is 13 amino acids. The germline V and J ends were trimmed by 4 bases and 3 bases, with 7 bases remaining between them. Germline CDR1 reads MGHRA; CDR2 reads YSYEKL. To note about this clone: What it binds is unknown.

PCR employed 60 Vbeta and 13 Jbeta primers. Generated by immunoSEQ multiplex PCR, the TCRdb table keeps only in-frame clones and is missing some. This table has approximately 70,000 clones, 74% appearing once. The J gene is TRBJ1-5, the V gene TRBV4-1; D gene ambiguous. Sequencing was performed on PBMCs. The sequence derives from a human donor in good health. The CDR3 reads CASSRTDNQPQHF. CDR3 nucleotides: TGCGCCAGCAGCCGGACTGACAATCAGCCCCAGCATTTT.